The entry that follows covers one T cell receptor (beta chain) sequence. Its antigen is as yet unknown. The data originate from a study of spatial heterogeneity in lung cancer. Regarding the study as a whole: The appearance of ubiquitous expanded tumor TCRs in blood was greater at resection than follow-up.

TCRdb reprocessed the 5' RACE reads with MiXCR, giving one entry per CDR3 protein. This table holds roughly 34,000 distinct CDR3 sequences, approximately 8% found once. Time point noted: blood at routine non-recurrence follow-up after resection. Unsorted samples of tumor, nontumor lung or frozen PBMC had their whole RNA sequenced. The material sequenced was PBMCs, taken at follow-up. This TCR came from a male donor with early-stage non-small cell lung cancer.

The CDR3 sequence: CASSYDRGGYTF. For the CDR3, the DNA is TGTGCCAGCAGTTACGACAGGGGAGGCTACACCTTC. The chain joins TRBV6-5 to TRBJ1-2, with 8 positions matching TRBD1. This CDR3 has 12 residues. The V gene end was trimmed by 2 bases and the J gene end by 8 bases; junction bases not matched to a gene: 1. Germline V lookup: CDR1 MNHEY, CDR2 SVGAGI.